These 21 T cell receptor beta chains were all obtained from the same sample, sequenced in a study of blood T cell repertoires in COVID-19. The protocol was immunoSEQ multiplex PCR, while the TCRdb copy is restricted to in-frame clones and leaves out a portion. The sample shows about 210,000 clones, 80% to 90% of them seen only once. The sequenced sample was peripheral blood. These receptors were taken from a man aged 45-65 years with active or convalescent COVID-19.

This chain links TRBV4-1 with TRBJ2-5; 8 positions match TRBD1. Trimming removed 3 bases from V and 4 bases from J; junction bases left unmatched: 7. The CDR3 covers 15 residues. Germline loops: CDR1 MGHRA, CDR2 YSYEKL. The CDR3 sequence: CASSHPRQGIETQYF. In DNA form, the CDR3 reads TGCGCCAGCAGCCACCCAAGACAGGGGATAGAGACCCAGTACTTC.

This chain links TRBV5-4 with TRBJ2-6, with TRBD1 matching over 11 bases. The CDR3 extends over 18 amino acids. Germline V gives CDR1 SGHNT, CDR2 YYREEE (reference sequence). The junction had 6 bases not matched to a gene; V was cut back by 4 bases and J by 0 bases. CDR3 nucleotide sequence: TGTGCCAGCAGCATAACGGGACAGGGGGACTCTGGGGCCAACGTCCTGACTTTC. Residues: CASSITGQGDSGANVLTF.

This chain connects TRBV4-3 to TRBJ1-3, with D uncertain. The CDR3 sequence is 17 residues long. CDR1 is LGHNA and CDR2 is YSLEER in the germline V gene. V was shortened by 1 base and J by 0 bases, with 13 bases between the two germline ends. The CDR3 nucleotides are TGCGCCAGCAGCCAAGGCGCTTCAGGTGCCTCTGGAAACACCATATATTTT. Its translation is CASSQGASGASGNTIYF.

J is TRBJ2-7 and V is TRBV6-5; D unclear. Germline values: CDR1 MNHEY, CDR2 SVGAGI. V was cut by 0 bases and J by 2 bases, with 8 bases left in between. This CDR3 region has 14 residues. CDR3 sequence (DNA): TGTGCCAGCAGTTACTCGTGGGCGACCTACGAGCAGTACTTC. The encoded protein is CASSYSWATYEQYF.

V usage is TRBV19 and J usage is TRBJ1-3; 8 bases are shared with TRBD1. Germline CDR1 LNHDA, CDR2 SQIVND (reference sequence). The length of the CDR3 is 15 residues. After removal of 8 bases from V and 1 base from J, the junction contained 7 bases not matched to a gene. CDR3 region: CASAQQGVSGNTIYF. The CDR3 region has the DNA TGTGCCAGTGCCCAACAGGGGGTTTCTGGAAACACCATATATTTT.

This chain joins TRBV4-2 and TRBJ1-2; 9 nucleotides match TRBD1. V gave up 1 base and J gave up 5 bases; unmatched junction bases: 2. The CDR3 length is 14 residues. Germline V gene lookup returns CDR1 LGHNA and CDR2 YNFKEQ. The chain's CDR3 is CASSQGDREYGYTF. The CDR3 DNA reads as TGTGCCAGCAGCCAAGGGGACAGGGAATATGGCTACACCTTC.

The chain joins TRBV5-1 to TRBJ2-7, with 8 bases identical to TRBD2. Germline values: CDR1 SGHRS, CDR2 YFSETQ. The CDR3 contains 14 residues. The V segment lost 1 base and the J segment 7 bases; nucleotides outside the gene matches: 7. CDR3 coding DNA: TGCGCCAGCAGCTTGACTAGCGGTTTACGTGAGCAGTACTTC. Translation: CASSLTSGLREQYF.

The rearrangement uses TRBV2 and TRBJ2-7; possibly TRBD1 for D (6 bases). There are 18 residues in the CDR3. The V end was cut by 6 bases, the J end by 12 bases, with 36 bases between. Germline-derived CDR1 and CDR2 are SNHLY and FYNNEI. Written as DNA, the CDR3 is TGTGCCAGCAGCCGAGGGGGTCGGCCAGCACCCCCCACGAATCGAGGGTACTTC. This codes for CASSRGGRPAPPTNRGYF.

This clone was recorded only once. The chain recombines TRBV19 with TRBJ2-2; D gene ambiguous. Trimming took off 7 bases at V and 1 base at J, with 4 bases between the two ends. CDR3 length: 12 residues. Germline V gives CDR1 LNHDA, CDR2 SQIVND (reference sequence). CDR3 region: CASTLNTGELFF. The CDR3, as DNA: TGTGCCAGTACCCTGAACACCGGGGAGCTGTTTTTT.

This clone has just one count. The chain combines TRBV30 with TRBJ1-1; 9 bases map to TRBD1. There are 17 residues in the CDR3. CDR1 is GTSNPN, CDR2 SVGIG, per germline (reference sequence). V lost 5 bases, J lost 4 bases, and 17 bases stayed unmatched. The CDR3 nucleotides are TGTGCCTGGGGGGACAGGGAAAGGGACAGCTTTCTCACTGAAGCTTTCTTT. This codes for CAWGDRERDSFLTEAFF.

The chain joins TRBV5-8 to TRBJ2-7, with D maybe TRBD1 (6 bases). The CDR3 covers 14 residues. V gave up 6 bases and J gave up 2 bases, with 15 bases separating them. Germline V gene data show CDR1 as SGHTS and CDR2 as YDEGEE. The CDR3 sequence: CASITLAGAYEQYF. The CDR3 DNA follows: TGTGCCAGCATCACCCTGGCAGGGGCCTACGAGCAGTACTTC.

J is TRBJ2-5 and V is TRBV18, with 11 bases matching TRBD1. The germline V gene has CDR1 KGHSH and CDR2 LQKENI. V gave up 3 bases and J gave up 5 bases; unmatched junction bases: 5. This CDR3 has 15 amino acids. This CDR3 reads CASSPLGQGVETQYF. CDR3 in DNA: TGTGCCAGCTCACCCTTGGGACAGGGGGTTGAGACCCAGTACTTC.

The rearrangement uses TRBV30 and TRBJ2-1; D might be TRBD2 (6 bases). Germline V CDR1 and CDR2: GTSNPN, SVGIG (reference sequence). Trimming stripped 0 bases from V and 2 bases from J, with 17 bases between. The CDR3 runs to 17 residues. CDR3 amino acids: CAWSVPHGGLTYNEQFF. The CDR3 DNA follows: TGTGCCTGGAGTGTGCCCCATGGGGGGTTAACCTACAATGAGCAGTTCTTC. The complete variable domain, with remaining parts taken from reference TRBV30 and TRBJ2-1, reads SQTIHQWPATLVQPVGSPLSLECTVEGTSNPNLYWYRQAAGRGLQLLFYSVGIGQISSEVPQNLSASRPQDRQFILSSKKLLLSDSGFYLCAWSVPHGGLTYNEQFFGPGTRLTVL.

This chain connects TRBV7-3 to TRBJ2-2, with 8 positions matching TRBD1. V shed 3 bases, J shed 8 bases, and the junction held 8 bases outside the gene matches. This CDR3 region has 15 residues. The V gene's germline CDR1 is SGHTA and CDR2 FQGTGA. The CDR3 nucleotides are TGTGCCAGCAGCTTCCACCCGACAGGGGATGGGGAGCTGTTTTTT. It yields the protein CASSFHPTGDGELFF.

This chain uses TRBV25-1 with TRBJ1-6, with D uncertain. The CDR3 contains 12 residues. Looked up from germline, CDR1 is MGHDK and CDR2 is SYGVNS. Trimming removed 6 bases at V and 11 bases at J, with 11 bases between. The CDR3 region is CASSPPLPPLHF. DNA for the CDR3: TGTGCCAGCAGCCCCCCCCTCCCACCCCTCCACTTT.

The CDR3 region has the DNA TGTGCCAGTAGTATCGCTCGTTCTAGCGGGAGTTGGGACTCTAGCACAGATACGCAGTATTTT. Amino acids: CASSIARSSGSWDSSTDTQYF. The genes are TRBV19 and TRBJ2-3, with 10 nucleotides matching TRBD2. The CDR3 loop spans 21 amino acids. Germline loops: CDR1 LNHDA, CDR2 SQIVND (reference sequence). The junction had 18 bases not matched to a gene; V was cut back by 3 bases and J by 0 bases.

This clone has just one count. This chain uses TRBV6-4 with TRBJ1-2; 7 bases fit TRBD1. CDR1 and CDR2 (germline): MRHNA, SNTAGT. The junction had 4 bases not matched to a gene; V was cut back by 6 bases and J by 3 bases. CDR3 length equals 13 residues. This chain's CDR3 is CASRFGTDYGYTF. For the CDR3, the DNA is TGTGCCAGCAGGTTCGGGACAGACTATGGCTACACCTTC.

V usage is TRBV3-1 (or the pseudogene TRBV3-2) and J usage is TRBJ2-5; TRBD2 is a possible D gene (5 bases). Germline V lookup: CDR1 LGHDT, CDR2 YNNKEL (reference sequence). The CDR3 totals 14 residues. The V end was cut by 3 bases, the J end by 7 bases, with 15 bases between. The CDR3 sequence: CASSQLGGWGTQYF. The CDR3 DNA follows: TGTGCCAGCAGCCAGTTAGGCGGGTGGGGGACCCAGTACTTC.

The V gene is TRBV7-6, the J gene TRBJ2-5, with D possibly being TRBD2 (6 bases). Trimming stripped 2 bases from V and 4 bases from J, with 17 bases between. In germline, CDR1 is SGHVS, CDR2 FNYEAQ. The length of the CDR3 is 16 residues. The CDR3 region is CASSLYPAGRGETQYF. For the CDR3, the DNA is TGTGCCAGCAGCTTATATCCGGCAGGGCGGGGAGAGACCCAGTACTTC.

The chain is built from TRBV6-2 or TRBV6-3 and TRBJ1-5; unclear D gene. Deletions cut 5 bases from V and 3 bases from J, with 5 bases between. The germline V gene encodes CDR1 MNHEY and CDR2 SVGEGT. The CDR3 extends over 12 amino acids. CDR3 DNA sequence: TGTGCCAGCAGTGTACACAATCAGCCCCAGCATTTT. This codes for CASSVHNQPQHF.

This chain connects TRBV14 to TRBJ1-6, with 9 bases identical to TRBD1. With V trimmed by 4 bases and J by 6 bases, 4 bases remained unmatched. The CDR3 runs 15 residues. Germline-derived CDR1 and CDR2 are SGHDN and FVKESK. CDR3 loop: CASSRQTGGNSPLHF. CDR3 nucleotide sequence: TGTGCCAGCAGCCGCCAGACAGGGGGTAATTCACCCCTCCACTTT.